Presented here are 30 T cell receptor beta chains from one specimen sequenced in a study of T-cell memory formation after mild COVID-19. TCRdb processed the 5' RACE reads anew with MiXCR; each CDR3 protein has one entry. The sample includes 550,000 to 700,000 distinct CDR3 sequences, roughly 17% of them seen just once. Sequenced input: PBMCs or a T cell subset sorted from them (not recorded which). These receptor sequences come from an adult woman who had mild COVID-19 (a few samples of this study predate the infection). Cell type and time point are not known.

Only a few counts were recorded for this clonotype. CDR3 nucleotide sequence: TGCAGTGGGGACAGGGGGAGCACAGATACGCAGTATTTT. Amino acid sequence: CSGDRGSTDTQYF. J is TRBJ2-3 and V is TRBV20-1, with 11 bases matching TRBD1. The germline V gene has CDR1 DFQATT and CDR2 SNEGSKA (reference sequence). CDR3 length: 13 residues. Losses at the gene ends were 7 bases for V and 0 bases for J; bases not matched to a gene: 0.

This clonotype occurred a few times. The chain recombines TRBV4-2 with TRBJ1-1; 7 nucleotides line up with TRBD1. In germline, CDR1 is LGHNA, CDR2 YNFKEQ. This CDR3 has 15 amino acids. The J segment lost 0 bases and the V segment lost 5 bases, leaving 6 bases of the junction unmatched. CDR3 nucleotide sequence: TGTGCCAGCAGCTGGGGGGACAGAATGAACACTGAAGCTTTCTTT. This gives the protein CASSWGDRMNTEAFF.

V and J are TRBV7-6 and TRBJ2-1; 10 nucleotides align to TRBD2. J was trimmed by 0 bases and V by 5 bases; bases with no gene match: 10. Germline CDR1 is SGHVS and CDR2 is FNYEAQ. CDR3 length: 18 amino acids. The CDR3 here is CASSPPGLADSSYNEQFF. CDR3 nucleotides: TGTGCCAGCAGCCCCCCCGGACTAGCGGATAGCTCCTACAATGAGCAGTTCTTC.

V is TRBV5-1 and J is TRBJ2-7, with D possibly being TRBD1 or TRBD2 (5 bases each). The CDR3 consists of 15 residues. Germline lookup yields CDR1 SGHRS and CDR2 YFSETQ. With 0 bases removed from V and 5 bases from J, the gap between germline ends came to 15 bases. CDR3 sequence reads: CASSLEDGTLDEQYF. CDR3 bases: TGCGCCAGCAGCTTGGAGGACGGGACCCTCGACGAGCAGTACTTC. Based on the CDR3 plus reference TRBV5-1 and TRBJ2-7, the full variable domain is KAGVTQTPRYLIKTRGQQVTLSCSPISGHRSVSWYQQTPGQGLQFLFEYFSETQRNKGNFPGRFSGRQFSNSRSEMNVSTLELGDSALYLCASSLEDGTLDEQYFGPGTRLTVT.

The CDR3 coding sequence is TGTGCCAGCAGCCAAGATAGGGGGGTAGTTCAAGAGACCCAGTACTTC. It yields the protein CASSQDRGVVQETQYF. The chain links TRBV4-2 to TRBJ2-5, with D perhaps given as TRBD1 or TRBD2 (6 bases each). The CDR3 contains 16 residues. V dropped 0 bases and J dropped 2 bases, with 13 bases sitting between them. CDR1 LGHNA and CDR2 YNFKEQ come from the germline V gene.

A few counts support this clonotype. The CDR3 sequence is CASSPNAGGPFDEQFF. In DNA form, the CDR3 reads TGTGCCAGCTCACCAAACGCGGGAGGGCCCTTCGATGAGCAGTTCTTC. The chain recombines TRBV18 with TRBJ2-1, with 9 bases identical to TRBD2. In germline, CDR1 is KGHSH, CDR2 LQKENI. The CDR3 loop spans 16 amino acids. V lost 2 bases to trimming and J lost 8 bases; unmatched junction nucleotides: 10.

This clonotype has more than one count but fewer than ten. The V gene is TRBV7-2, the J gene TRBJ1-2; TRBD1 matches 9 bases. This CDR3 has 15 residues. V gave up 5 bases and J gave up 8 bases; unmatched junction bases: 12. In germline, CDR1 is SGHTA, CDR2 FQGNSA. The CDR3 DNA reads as TGTGCCAGCAGCCAACAGGGGGCCGGGGGGAGAGGCTACACCTTC. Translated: CASSQQGAGGRGYTF.

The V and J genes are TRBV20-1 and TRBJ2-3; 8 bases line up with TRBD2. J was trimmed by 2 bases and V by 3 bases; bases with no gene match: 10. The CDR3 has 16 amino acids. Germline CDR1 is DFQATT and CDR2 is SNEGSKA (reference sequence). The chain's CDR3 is CSASARGALFTDTQYF. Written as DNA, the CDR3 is TGCAGTGCTAGCGCGCGGGGGGCCCTCTTCACAGATACGCAGTATTTT.

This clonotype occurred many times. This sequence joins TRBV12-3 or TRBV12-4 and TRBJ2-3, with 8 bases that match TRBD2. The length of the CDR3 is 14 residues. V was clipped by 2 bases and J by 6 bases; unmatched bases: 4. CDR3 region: CASSLTGGPDTQYF. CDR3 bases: TGTGCCAGCAGTTTAACGGGGGGGCCCGATACGCAGTATTTT.

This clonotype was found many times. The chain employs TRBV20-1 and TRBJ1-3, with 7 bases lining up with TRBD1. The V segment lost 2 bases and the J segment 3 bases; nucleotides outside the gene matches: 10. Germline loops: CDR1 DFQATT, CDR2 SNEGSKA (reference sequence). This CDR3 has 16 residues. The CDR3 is CSARHTTGTVGNTIYF. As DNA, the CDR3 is TGCAGTGCTAGACACACTACCGGGACAGTTGGAAACACCATATATTTT.

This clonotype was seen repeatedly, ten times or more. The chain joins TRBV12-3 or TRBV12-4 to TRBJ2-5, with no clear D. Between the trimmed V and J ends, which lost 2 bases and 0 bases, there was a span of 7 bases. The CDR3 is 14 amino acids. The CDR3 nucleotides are TGTGCCAGCAGTTTATGGGTGAACCAAGAGACCCAGTACTTC. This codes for CASSLWVNQETQYF.

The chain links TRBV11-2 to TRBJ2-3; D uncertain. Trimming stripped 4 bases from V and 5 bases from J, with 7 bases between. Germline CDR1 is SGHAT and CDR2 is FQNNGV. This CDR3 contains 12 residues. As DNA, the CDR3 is TGTGCCAGCAGCTCGCCCAAAGATACGCAGTATTTT. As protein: CASSSPKDTQYF. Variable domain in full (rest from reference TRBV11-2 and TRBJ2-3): EAGVAQSPRYKIIEKRQSVAFWCNPISGHATLYWYQQILGQGPKLLIQFQNNGVVDDSQLPKDRFSAERLKGVDSTLKIQPAKLEDSAVYLCASSSPKDTQYFGPGTRLTVL.

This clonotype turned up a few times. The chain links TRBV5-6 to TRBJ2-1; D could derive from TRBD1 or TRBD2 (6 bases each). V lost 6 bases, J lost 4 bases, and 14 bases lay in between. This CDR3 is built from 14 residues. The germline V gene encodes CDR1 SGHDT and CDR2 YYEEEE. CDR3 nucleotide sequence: TGTGCCAGCACTCTCGGAGGGGGTTACAATGAGCAGTTCTTC. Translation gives CASTLGGGYNEQFF.

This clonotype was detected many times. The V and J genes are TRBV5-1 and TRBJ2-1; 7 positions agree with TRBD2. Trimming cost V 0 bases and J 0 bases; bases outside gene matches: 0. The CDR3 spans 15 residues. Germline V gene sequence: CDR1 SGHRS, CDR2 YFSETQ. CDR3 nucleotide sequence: TGCGCCAGCAGCTTGGTAGCGGGCTCCTACAATGAGCAGTTCTTC. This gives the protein CASSLVAGSYNEQFF.

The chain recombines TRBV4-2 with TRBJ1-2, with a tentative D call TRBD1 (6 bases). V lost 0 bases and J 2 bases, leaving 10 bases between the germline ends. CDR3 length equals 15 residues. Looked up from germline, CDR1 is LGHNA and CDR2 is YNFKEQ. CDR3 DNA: TGTGCCAGCAGCCAAGATAAGGGGGGAAACTATGGCTACACCTTC. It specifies CASSQDKGGNYGYTF.

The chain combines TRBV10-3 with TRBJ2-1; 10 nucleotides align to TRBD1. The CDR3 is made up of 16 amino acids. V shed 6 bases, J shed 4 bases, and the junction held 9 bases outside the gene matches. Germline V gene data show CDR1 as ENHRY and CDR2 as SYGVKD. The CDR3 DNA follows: TGTGCCATCAGCGGGACAGGGGCCCCCCTTTACAATGAGCAGTTCTTC. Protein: CAISGTGAPLYNEQFF.

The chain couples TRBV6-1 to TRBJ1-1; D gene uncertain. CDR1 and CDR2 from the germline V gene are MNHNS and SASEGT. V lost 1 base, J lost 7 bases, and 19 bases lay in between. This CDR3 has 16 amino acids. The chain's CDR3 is CASSEDQAFALLEAFF. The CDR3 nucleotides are TGTGCCAGCAGTGAAGACCAGGCTTTTGCTCTACTTGAAGCTTTCTTT.

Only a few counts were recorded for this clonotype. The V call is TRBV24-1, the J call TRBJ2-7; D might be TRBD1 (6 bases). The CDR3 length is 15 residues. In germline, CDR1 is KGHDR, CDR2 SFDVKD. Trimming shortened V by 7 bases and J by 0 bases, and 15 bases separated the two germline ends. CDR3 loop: CATSGQIKNSYEQYF. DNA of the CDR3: TGTGCCACCAGCGGACAGATCAAGAACTCCTACGAGCAGTACTTC.

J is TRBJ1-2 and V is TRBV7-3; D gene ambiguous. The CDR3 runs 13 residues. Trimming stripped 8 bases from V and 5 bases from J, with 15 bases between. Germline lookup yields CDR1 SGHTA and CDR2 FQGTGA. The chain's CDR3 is CASRALGSYGYTF. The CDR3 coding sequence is TGTGCCAGCCGGGCCCTGGGGTCTTATGGCTACACCTTC.

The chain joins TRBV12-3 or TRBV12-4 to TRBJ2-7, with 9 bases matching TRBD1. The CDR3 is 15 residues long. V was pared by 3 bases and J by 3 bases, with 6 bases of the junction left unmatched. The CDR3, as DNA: TGTGCCAGCAGTTTTTGGACAGGGGATTTCTACGAGCAGTACTTC. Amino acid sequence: CASSFWTGDFYEQYF.

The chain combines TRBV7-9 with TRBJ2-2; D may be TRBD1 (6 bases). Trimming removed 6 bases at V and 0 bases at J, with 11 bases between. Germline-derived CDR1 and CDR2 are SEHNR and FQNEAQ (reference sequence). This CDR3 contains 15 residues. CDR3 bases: TGTGCCAGCAGTTCAGGACAGTCGAACACCGGGGAGCTGTTTTTT. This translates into CASSSGQSNTGELFF.

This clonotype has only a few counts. The CDR3 DNA reads as TGTGCCAGCAGCCAGAGCGGGAGTCCCTACGAGCAGTACTTC. Residues: CASSQSGSPYEQYF. J is TRBJ2-7 and V is TRBV5-6; 8 bases line up with TRBD2. The length of the CDR3 is 14 residues. Trimming took 4 bases from V and 2 from J; bases not matched to a gene: 5. The germline V gene has CDR1 SGHDT and CDR2 YYEEEE.

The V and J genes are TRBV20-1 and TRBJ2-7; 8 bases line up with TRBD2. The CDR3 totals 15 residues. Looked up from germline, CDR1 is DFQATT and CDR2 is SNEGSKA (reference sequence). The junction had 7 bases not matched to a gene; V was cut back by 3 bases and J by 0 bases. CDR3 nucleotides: TGCAGTGCTAGTGGGCGTAGCGGGAACTCCTACGAGCAGTACTTC. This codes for CSASGRSGNSYEQYF.

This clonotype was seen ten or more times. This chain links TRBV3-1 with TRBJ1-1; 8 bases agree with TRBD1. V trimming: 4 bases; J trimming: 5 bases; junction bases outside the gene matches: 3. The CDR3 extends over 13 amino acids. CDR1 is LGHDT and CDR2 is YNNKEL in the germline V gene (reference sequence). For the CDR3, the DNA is TGTGCCAGCAGCCTCAGGGGGCGGACTGAAGCTTTCTTT. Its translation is CASSLRGRTEAFF.

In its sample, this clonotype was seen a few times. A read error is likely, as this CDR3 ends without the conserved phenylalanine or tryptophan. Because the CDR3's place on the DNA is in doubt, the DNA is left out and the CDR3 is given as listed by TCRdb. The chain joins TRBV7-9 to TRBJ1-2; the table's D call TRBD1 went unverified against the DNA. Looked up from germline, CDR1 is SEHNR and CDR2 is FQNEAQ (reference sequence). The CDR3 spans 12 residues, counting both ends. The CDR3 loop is CASSPRDRGFVY.

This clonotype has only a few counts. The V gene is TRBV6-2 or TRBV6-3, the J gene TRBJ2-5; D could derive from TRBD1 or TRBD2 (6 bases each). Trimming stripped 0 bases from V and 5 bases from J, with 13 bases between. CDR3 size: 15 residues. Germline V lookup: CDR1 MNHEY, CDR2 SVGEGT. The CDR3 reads CASSYSNRDLETQYF. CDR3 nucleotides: TGTGCCAGCAGTTACTCGAACAGGGACTTGGAGACCCAGTACTTC.

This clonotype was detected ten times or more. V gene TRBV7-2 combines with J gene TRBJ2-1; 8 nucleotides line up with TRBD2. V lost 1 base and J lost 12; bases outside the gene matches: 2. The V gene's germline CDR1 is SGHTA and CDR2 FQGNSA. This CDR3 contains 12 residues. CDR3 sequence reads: CASSLVAGGQFF. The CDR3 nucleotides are TGTGCCAGCAGCTTAGTCGCGGGGGGGCAGTTCTTC.

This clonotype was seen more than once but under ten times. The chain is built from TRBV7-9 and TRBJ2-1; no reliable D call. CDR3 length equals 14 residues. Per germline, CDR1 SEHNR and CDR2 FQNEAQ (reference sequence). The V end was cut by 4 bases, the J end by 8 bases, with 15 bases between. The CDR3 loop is CASSSRFASDEQFF. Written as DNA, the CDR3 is TGTGCCAGCAGCTCACGGTTCGCTTCCGATGAGCAGTTCTTC.

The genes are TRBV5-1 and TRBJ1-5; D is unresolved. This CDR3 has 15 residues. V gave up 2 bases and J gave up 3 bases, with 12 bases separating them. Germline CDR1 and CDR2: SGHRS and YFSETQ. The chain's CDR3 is CASSLKMDPNQPQHF. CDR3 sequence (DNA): TGCGCCAGCAGCTTAAAAATGGACCCCAATCAGCCCCAGCATTTT.

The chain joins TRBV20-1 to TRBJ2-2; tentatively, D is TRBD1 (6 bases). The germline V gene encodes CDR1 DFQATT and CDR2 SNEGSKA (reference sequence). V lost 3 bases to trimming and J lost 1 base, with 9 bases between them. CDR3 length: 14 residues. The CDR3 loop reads CSARPGQNTGELFF. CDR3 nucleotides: TGCAGTGCTAGGCCGGGACAGAACACCGGGGAGCTGTTTTTT.